Described below is a single T cell receptor beta chain sequence and its context. The data originate from a study of blood T cell repertoires in COVID-19. Profiling relied on immunoSEQ multiplex PCR, and the TCRdb table lists in-frame clones only, not all of them. The sample lists over 150,000 clones, 84% seen once, with 13% to 15% in the top ten. CDR3 length: 14 residues. V lost 4 bases, J lost 7 bases, and 12 bases lay in between. Germline CDR1 is SGHNT and CDR2 is YYREEE (reference sequence). The specimen was peripheral blood. The rearrangement links TRBV5-4 to TRBJ1-6; possibly TRBD1 for D (6 bases). The clonotype originates from a man younger than 35 with active or convalescent COVID-19. CDR3 DNA: TGTGCCAGCAGCCCAGGACAGATCAATTCACCCCTCCACTTT. It codes for CASSPGQINSPLHF.